These T cell receptor beta chains were read from a single sample in a study of blood T cell repertoires in COVID-19. Measured with immunoSEQ multiplex PCR; TCRdb has only the in-frame clones, and not every one. The table lists about 210,000 clones, 84% of them singletons. Material: peripheral blood. These receptors all come from a man aged 35 to 55 who had recovered from COVID-19. Each CDR3 is given with its conserved first and last residue. The D gene is left open where the match is weak. The size entry is marked missing in some rows and otherwise reads once, few, many or a size class.

abundance,d_gene,v_gene,j_gene,CDR3aa,CDR3nt
few,TRBD2,TRBV9,TRBJ2-1,CASSAQLAGGVSEQFF,TGTGCCAGCAGCGCCCAACTAGCGGGAGGGGTTTCAGAGCAGTTCTTC
.,.,TRBV19,TRBJ1-5,CASSIRGGVGGQPQHF,TGTGCCAGTAGTATAAGGGGCGGGGTAGGAGGTCAGCCCCAGCATTTT
once,TRBD2,TRBV13,TRBJ2-7,CASKILAANSYEQYF,TGTGCCAGCAAAATTCTAGCGGCAAACTCCTACGAGCAGTACTTC
.,.,TRBV18,TRBJ2-7,CASSPTRGPYEQYF,TGTGCCAGCTCACCAACCCGGGGTCCCTACGAGCAGTACTTC
.,TRBD1,TRBV6-2/TRBV6-3,TRBJ2-6,CASSESPHRGGANVLTF,TGTGCCAGCAGTGAGAGCCCCCACAGGGGTGGGGCCAACGTCCTGACTTTC
few,TRBD2,TRBV12-5,TRBJ2-1,CASVQTSGNKNPFF,TGTGCTAGTGTCCAGACTAGCGGGAACAAAAATCCGTTCTTC
once,TRBD2,TRBV19,TRBJ2-3,CATGTSATDTQYF,TGTGCTACCGGGACTAGCGCCACAGATACGCAGTATTTT
few,.,TRBV2,TRBJ1-5,CASSEAGGVQPQHF,TGTGCCAGCAGTGAAGCGGGGGGGGTTCAGCCCCAGCATTTT
.,TRBD1,TRBV5-1,TRBJ1-3,CASSTRTGGSGNTIYF,TGCGCCAGCAGCACGCGGACAGGGGGCTCTGGAAACACCATATATTTT
.,TRBD2,TRBV7-2,TRBJ2-1,CASSLRRGGQEQFF,TGTGCCAGCAGCTTAAGGCGGGGGGGCCAGGAGCAGTTCTTC
.,.,TRBV7-2,TRBJ1-2,CASSLVRSNYGYTF,TGTGCCAGCAGCTTAGTCCGGTCTAACTATGGCTACACCTTC